The 27 T cell receptor beta chains in this list originate from one sample, sequenced in a study of post-analysis software for immune sequencing data. Study conclusions and caveats: When patients were compared with controls, four or five TRBV segments were more frequent, TRBV5-6, TRBV5-1 and TRBV20-1 among them.

These receptors have no identified antigens. TCR beta cDNA libraries included unique molecular identifiers. In TCRdb, the PCR reads were re-called with MiXCR into one record per CDR3 protein. The sample consists of 650,000 to 900,000 distinct CDR3 sequences, just over 45% of them appearing once. The specimen sequenced was blood. The receptors originated from a girl aged 5 to 17 with multiple sclerosis.

The chain combines TRBV13 with TRBJ2-7; 12 nucleotides agree with TRBD2. The V and J ends lost 4 bases and 3 bases, in that order; junction bases with no gene match: 7. CDR1 is PRHDT and CDR2 is FYEKMQ in the germline V gene (reference sequence). The CDR3 runs 16 residues. CDR3 in DNA: TGTGCCAGCAGCTCGGGACTAGCGGGTGCCCGCTACGAGCAGTACTTC. It translates to CASSSGLAGARYEQYF.

This clonotype was found a few times. The V call is TRBV20-1, the J call TRBJ2-7; either TRBD1 or TRBD2 may fit D (5 bases each). CDR1 is DFQATT and CDR2 is SNEGSKA in the germline V gene (reference sequence). The CDR3 covers 16 residues. With 1 base removed from V and 0 bases from J, the gap between germline ends came to 16 bases. The DNA for the CDR3 is TGCAGTGCTAGAGTTTCTCCTCTGGGGGACTCCTACGAGCAGTACTTC. Translating it yields CSARVSPLGDSYEQYF.

The chain carries TRBV3-1 and TRBJ2-4; 10 bases are shared with TRBD2. The tail of the sequence fits TRBJ2-7 better, so the J call may be wrong. CDR3 length: 14 amino acids. CDR1 LGHDT and CDR2 YNNKEL come from the germline V gene (reference sequence). CDR3 in DNA: TGTGCCAGCAGCCCTAGCGGGAGAAGGCACGAGCAGTACTTC. It specifies CASSPSGRRHEQYF.

The V and J genes are TRBV5-1 and TRBJ2-3; D ambiguous. In germline, CDR1 is SGHRS, CDR2 YFSETQ. V dropped 4 bases and J dropped 2 bases, with 8 bases sitting between them. The CDR3 spans 13 residues. The CDR3 DNA reads TGCGCCAGCAGCCCAGTAGCCACAGATACGCAGTATTTT. Translation: CASSPVATDTQYF.

The gene calls are TRBV7-9 and TRBJ2-1; 12 bases are shared with TRBD2. V lost 4 bases, J lost 8 bases, and 3 bases stayed unmatched. CDR1 is SEHNR, CDR2 FQNEAQ, per germline (reference sequence). This CDR3 has 14 residues. The CDR3 protein is CASSSGTSGYEQFF. CDR3 sequence (DNA): TGTGCCAGCAGCTCCGGGACTAGCGGGTATGAGCAGTTCTTC.

This clonotype appeared a single time. V gene TRBV15 combines with J gene TRBJ1-1, with 9 positions matching TRBD1. J was trimmed by 1 base and V by 6 bases; bases with no gene match: 9. Germline V gene lookup returns CDR1 LNHNV and CDR2 YYDKDF (reference sequence). This CDR3 is built from 16 residues. This CDR3 is CATSTGGATKNTEAFF. The CDR3 nucleotides read TGTGCCACCAGTACAGGGGGCGCGACTAAGAACACTGAAGCTTTCTTT.

CDR3 DNA: TGTGCCAGCAGCCAAGAGACAGGGGTTGGCTACGAGCAGTACTTC. This translates into CASSQETGVGYEQYF. The chain joins TRBV7-9 to TRBJ2-7; 8 bases map to TRBD1. V shed 5 bases, J shed 3 bases, and the junction held 9 bases outside the gene matches. Germline values: CDR1 SEHNR, CDR2 FQNEAQ (reference sequence). The length of the CDR3 is 15 residues. Full variable domain (outside the CDR3, taken from reference TRBV7-9 and TRBJ2-7): DTGVSQNPRHKITKRGQNVTFRCDPISEHNRLYWYRQTLGQGPEFLTYFQNEAQLEKSRLLSDRFSAERPKGSFSTLEIQRTEQGDSAMYLCASSQETGVGYEQYFGPGTRLTVT.

The sample holds a few counts of this clonotype. The chain employs TRBV12-3 or TRBV12-4 and TRBJ1-1; D might be TRBD1 (5 bases). V lost 3 bases, J lost 1 base, and 12 bases lay in between. CDR3 size: 15 residues. CDR3 in amino acids: CASSFGGRENTEAFF. In DNA, the CDR3 is TGTGCCAGCAGTTTTGGGGGACGGGAGAACACTGAAGCTTTCTTT.

The rearrangement joins TRBV25-1 to TRBJ2-7; D is tentatively TRBD1 or TRBD2 (5 bases each). In germline, CDR1 is MGHDK, CDR2 SYGVNS. There are 15 residues in the CDR3. The V end lost 6 bases, the J end lost 2 bases, and 17 bases lay between the germline ends. CDR3 amino acids: CASSIRDATTYEQYF. The DNA of the CDR3 is TGTGCCAGCAGCATCCGGGACGCCACGACCTACGAGCAGTACTTC.

J is TRBJ2-4 and V is TRBV27; 7 bases align to TRBD1. The J call may be incorrect, as the DNA end agrees better with TRBJ2-7. The CDR3 sequence is 15 residues long. Germline lookup yields CDR1 MNHEY and CDR2 SMNVEV (reference sequence). The CDR3 is CASSLGTAVSYEQYF. The CDR3 DNA follows: TGTGCCAGCAGCCTCGGGACAGCGGTCTCCTACGAGCAGTACTTC.

The gene calls are TRBV5-1 and TRBJ1-1, with a tentative D call TRBD1 (6 bases). Germline lookup yields CDR1 SGHRS and CDR2 YFSETQ. Trimming stripped 6 bases from V and 1 base from J, with 7 bases between. The CDR3 contains 12 residues. DNA of the CDR3: TGCGCCAGCACACAGGGGAACACTGAAGCTTTCTTT. It yields the protein CASTQGNTEAFF.

The chain uses TRBV27 and TRBJ2-7, with 7 bases fitting TRBD2. The J segment lost 4 bases and the V segment lost 4 bases, leaving 13 bases of the junction unmatched. The CDR3 has 16 residues. Germline CDR1 is MNHEY and CDR2 is SMNVEV (reference sequence). CDR3 region: CASSWGFGERGYEQYF. For the CDR3, the DNA is TGTGCCAGCAGTTGGGGTTTCGGAGAGCGGGGATACGAGCAGTACTTC.

The table lists this clonotype with a few counts. The chain combines TRBV5-4 with TRBJ1-2; 10 bases map to TRBD1. The germline gives CDR1 SGHNT, CDR2 YYREEE (reference sequence). CDR3 length equals 16 residues. Unmatched junction bases numbered 5, after V lost 0 bases and J lost 3 bases. CDR3 in DNA: TGTGCCAGCAGCTTGGCGGAGACAGGGGGCTACTATGGCTACACCTTC. It is translated as CASSLAETGGYYGYTF.

The chain links TRBV5-1 to TRBJ2-1; TRBD2 agrees at 7 bases. The CDR3 contains 14 residues. Germline-derived CDR1 and CDR2 are SGHRS and YFSETQ. The ends lost 4 bases at V and 9 bases at J; junction bases unmatched: 10. Here the CDR3 reads CASSPGLGVSEQFF. CDR3 DNA: TGCGCCAGCAGCCCCGGACTAGGGGTAAGTGAGCAGTTCTTC.

This chain links TRBV3-1 with TRBJ1-5; D unresolved. The CDR3 length is 15 residues. Per germline, CDR1 LGHDT and CDR2 YNNKEL (reference sequence). Trimming left V 4 bases short and J 6 bases short, with 16 bases between. DNA for the CDR3: TGTGCCAGCAGCCTAACAAGCGGGGAGGGTCAGCCCCAGCATTTT. It translates to CASSLTSGEGQPQHF.

V and J are TRBV28 and TRBJ2-7; no reliable D call. The CDR3 loop spans 14 amino acids. Looked up from germline, CDR1 is MDHEN and CDR2 is SYDVKM. The V end lost 6 bases, the J end lost 0 bases, and 12 bases lay between the germline ends. DNA of the CDR3: TGTGCCAGCAGCCCACCTAGACGCTCCTACGAGCAGTACTTC. Protein sequence: CASSPPRRSYEQYF.

V and J are TRBV10-2 and TRBJ2-5; D call uncertain. The CDR3 is 13 amino acids. Trimming pared 4 bases from V and 4 bases from J, leaving 10 bases between. CDR1 is WSHSY and CDR2 is SAAADI in the germline V gene. The DNA of the CDR3 is TGCGCCAGCAGTGGTCTAGGTGGAGAGACCCAGTACTTC. Protein: CASSGLGGETQYF.

A remark on this clonotype: A much larger clone differs from this one at a single base, so this may be a read error. J is TRBJ2-7 and V is TRBV6-5, with D perhaps TRBD1 (5 bases). Germline V gene data show CDR1 as MNHEY and CDR2 as SVGAGI. The CDR3 sequence is 12 residues long. The CDR3 coding sequence is TGTGTCAGCAGGGTAGGGGCCTACGAGCAGTACTTC. Translating gives CVSRVGAYEQYF.

V and J are TRBV3-1 and TRBJ1-2, with TRBD1 matching 11 bases. The CDR3 spans 15 residues. Trimming at V came to 0 bases and at J to 7 bases, leaving 4 bases not matched to a gene. Germline V lookup: CDR1 LGHDT, CDR2 YNNKEL (reference sequence). DNA for the CDR3: TGTGCCAGCAGCCAAGACGGGACAGGGGGAGGTGGCTACACCTTC. Protein sequence: CASSQDGTGGGGYTF.

The chain couples TRBV5-1 to TRBJ2-4; D is unresolved. With the DNA end fitting TRBJ2-7 better, the J assignment may be wrong. The germline V gene has CDR1 SGHRS and CDR2 YFSETQ. The CDR3 spans 15 residues. CDR3 sequence reads: CASSLAASGSAEQYF. DNA for the CDR3: TGCGCCAGCAGCTTGGCGGCGTCTGGGTCCGCCGAGCAGTACTTC.

This clonotype turned up a few times. The chain recombines TRBV10-3 with TRBJ2-5; 11 positions agree with TRBD2. The germline V gene has CDR1 ENHRY and CDR2 SYGVKD. V was clipped by 11 bases and J by 5 bases; unmatched bases: 4. This CDR3 region has 12 residues. In DNA, the CDR3 is TGTGCCGCTGGACTAGCGGGTGAGACCCAGTACTTC. Its protein product is CAAGLAGETQYF.

This clonotype was seen more than once but under ten times. The chain employs TRBV11-2 and TRBJ2-4; D possibly matches TRBD1 or TRBD2 (5 bases each). The J call could be wrong; TRBJ2-7 is a better fit for the DNA end. Per germline, CDR1 SGHAT and CDR2 FQNNGV. This CDR3 comprises 13 residues. In nucleotides, the CDR3 is TGTGCCAGCAGATCGGGACCTGTTTACGAGCAGTACTTC. Encoded protein: CASRSGPVYEQYF.

This clonotype was counted only a few times. The chain joins TRBV7-9 to TRBJ2-1; D gene unclear. CDR3 length: 14 residues. Germline V CDR1 and CDR2: SEHNR, FQNEAQ (reference sequence). V lost 4 bases and J lost 4, with 11 bases in between. CDR3 residues: CASSSTAGYNEQFF. DNA of the CDR3: TGTGCCAGCAGCTCCACAGCTGGTTACAATGAGCAGTTCTTC.

This clonotype was found once. This sequence joins TRBV2 and TRBJ2-1; TRBD2 matches at 7 bases. Trimming took 2 bases from V and 5 from J; bases not matched to a gene: 3. CDR3 length equals 14 residues. Per the germline V gene, CDR1 is SNHLY and CDR2 is FYNNEI. The CDR3 sequence: CASSELADNNEQFF. The CDR3 coding sequence is TGTGCCAGCAGTGAACTAGCGGACAACAATGAGCAGTTCTTC.

The rearrangement uses TRBV30 and TRBJ2-1; D gene unclear. This CDR3 region has 12 residues. Germline V gene data show CDR1 as GTSNPN and CDR2 as SVGIG (reference sequence). The V and J ends lost 2 bases and 3 bases respectively, with 5 bases between them. The chain's CDR3 is CAWSPVYNEQFF. In nucleotides, the CDR3 is TGTGCCTGGAGTCCGGTCTACAATGAGCAGTTCTTC.

CDR3 amino acids: CSALPGGASSYNEQFF. The CDR3, as DNA: TGCAGTGCCCTTCCCGGGGGGGCCAGCTCCTACAATGAGCAGTTCTTC. The chain recombines TRBV20-1 with TRBJ2-1; 8 bases match TRBD2. Germline CDR1 DFQATT, CDR2 SNEGSKA (reference sequence). This CDR3 is built from 16 residues. V shed 6 bases and J 0 bases; nucleotides not matched to a gene: 10.

There are a few counts of this clonotype. This rearrangement joins TRBV29-1 to TRBJ2-1, with TRBD2 identical over 10 bases. The CDR3 has 14 residues. V shed 5 bases and J 4 bases; nucleotides not matched to a gene: 5. The germline V gene encodes CDR1 SQVTM and CDR2 ANQGSEA. In DNA form, the CDR3 reads TGCAGCGTTTTTATAGCGGGAGGTTACAATGAGCAGTTCTTC. This gives the protein CSVFIAGGYNEQFF.